This entry describes one T cell receptor beta chain. Trimming left V 3 bases short and J 6 bases short, with 11 bases between. This CDR3 spans 13 amino acids. CDR1 and CDR2 (germline): SGDLS, YYNGEE. The sample belongs to a study of T cell responses to AZD1222 COVID-19 vaccine. Repertoires were generated with immunoSEQ multiplex PCR, while TCRdb's copy carries only in-frame clones and drops some. The sample includes fewer than 100,000 clones, around 90% of them seen just once. V gene TRBV9 combines with J gene TRBJ2-3, with D unresolved. This TCR derives from an adult who received the AZD1222 COVID-19 vaccine. The sequencing here drew on peripheral blood, taken 28 days after the second AZD1222 dose. This chain's CDR3 is CASSDPRFDTQYF. The CDR3 nucleotides are TGTGCCAGCAGCGACCCTAGGTTCGATACGCAGTATTTT. The whole variable domain, remainder taken from reference TRBV9 and TRBJ2-3, is DSGVTQTPKHLITATGQRVTLRCSPRSGDLSVYWYQQSLDQGLQFLIQYYNGEERAKGNILERFSAQQFPDLHSELNLSSLELGDSALYFCASSDPRFDTQYFGPGTRLTVL.